This T cell receptor beta chain was retrieved from a study of beta chain features in type 1 diabetes. Study-level points and caveats: All four CD4+ subsets from Type 1 diabetes patients carried moderately but significantly shorter TCRB CDR3s.

Germline assignment: CDR1 SGHTA and CDR2 FQGTGA. V trimming: 5 bases; J trimming: 8 bases; junction bases outside the gene matches: 11. This CDR3 is 14 amino acids long. What was sequenced were expressed TCRB transcripts, since all of the isolated RNA had been reverse transcribed. Clones were sequenced by immunoSEQ multiplex PCR, and TCRdb holds only the in-frame ones, with some missing. The profile shows roughly 150,000 clones, 9% to 10% of them singletons. There are a few counts of this clone. Its cognate antigen is unknown. The TCR sequence derives from a woman between 25 and 40 years old with type 1 diabetes. The J gene is TRBJ1-2, the V gene TRBV7-3; the match to TRBD1 covers 7 bases. Material for sequencing was central memory CD4+ T cells from blood. The CDR3 DNA sequence: TGTGCCAGCAGCCCCGGGACAGTCTCTGGGGGCTACACCTTC. It is translated as CASSPGTVSGGYTF.